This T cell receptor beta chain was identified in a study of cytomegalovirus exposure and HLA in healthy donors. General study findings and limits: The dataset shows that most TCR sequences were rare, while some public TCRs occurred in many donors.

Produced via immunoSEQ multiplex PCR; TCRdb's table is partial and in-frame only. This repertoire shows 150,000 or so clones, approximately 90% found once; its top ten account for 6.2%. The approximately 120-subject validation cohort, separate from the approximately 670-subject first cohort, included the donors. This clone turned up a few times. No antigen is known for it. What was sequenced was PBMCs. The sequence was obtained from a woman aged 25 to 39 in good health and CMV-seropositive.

This CDR3 reads CASSQGAGPGNTIYF. CDR3 bases: TGTGCCAGCAGCCAAGGCGCAGGGCCAGGAAACACCATATATTTT. The chain joins TRBV14 to TRBJ1-3; D might be TRBD1 (5 bases). The V and J ends lost 1 base and 4 bases respectively, with 11 bases between them. Germline V gene sequence: CDR1 SGHDN, CDR2 FVKESK. The CDR3 covers 15 residues.